This is a list of T cell receptor beta chains from one sample in a study of post-analysis software for immune sequencing data. TCRdb itself ran the PCR reads through MiXCR, one entry per CDR3 protein. The sample includes about 770,000 distinct CDR3 sequences, roughly 50% of them seen just once. Sequencing was performed on blood. The receptors originated from a girl between 10 and 17 years old with multiple sclerosis. Each CDR3 is given with its conserved first and last residue. A D gene is named only where the DNA matches it firmly. Where a row states a size, it is once, few, many or the class of an expanded clone; other rows omit it.

clone_size: few
j_call: TRBJ2-5
v_call: TRBV7-3
d_call: NA
cdr3_length: 11
cdr3_aa: CASSLIIKQYF
cdr3_nt: TGTGCCAGCAGCTTGATTATAAAGCAGTACTTC

clone_size: NA
j_call: TRBJ2-1
v_call: TRBV27
d_call: NA
cdr3_length: 12
cdr3_aa: CASSPDYREQFF
cdr3_nt: TGTGCCAGCAGCCCCGACTATCGTGAGCAGTTCTTC

clone_size: NA
j_call: TRBJ2-1
v_call: TRBV7-9
d_call: NA
cdr3_length: 14
cdr3_aa: CASSWGGLYNEQFF
cdr3_nt: TGTGCCAGCAGCTGGGGCGGGCTATACAATGAGCAGTTCTTC

clone_size: NA
j_call: TRBJ2-1
v_call: TRBV7-3
d_call: NA
cdr3_length: 13
cdr3_aa: CASSANLQGEQFF
cdr3_nt: TGTGCCAGCAGCGCGAACCTACAGGGCGAGCAGTTCTTC

clone_size: few
j_call: TRBJ2-7
v_call: TRBV7-2
d_call: TRBD1
cdr3_length: 15
cdr3_aa: CASSPGQGLAYEQYF
cdr3_nt: TGTGCCAGCAGCCCCGGACAGGGGCTTGCGTACGAGCAGTACTTC

clone_size: NA
j_call: TRBJ2-1
v_call: TRBV11-1
d_call: NA
cdr3_length: 17
cdr3_aa: CASSPVGSISGHNEQFF
cdr3_nt: TGTGCCAGCAGCCCCGTTGGATCGATAAGCGGCCACAATGAGCAGTTCTTC

clone_size: NA
j_call: TRBJ2-3
v_call: TRBV7-2
d_call: TRBD1
cdr3_length: 15
cdr3_aa: CASSSGGSGTDTQYF
cdr3_nt: TGTGCCAGCAGCTCAGGGGGCTCGGGCACAGATACGCAGTATTTT

clone_size: few
j_call: TRBJ2-7
v_call: TRBV10-3
d_call: TRBD2
cdr3_length: 17
cdr3_aa: CAISASTSGPAGDEQYF
cdr3_nt: TGTGCCATCAGTGCATCGACTAGCGGGCCCGCTGGAGACGAGCAGTACTTC

clone_size: few
j_call: TRBJ2-3
v_call: TRBV5-5
d_call: NA
cdr3_length: 15
cdr3_aa: CASSSLQGLTDTQYF
cdr3_nt: TGTGCCAGCAGCTCGTTACAGGGTTTAACAGATACGCAGTATTTT

clone_size: NA
j_call: TRBJ2-1
v_call: TRBV6-2/TRBV6-3
d_call: NA
cdr3_length: 14
cdr3_aa: CASSEGLDYNEQFF
cdr3_nt: TGTGCCAGCAGCGAGGGACTGGACTACAATGAGCAGTTCTTC

clone_size: NA
j_call: TRBJ2-1
v_call: TRBV29-1
d_call: NA
cdr3_length: 11
cdr3_aa: CSAATGTPQFF
cdr3_nt: TGCAGCGCCGCCACCGGGACTCCCCAGTTCTTC

clone_size: few
j_call: TRBJ2-3
v_call: TRBV5-1
d_call: NA
cdr3_length: 14
cdr3_aa: CASSLAGEMDTQYF
cdr3_nt: TGCGCCAGCAGCTTGGCGGGGGAGATGGATACGCAGTATTTT

clone_size: few
j_call: TRBJ2-7
v_call: TRBV28
d_call: NA
cdr3_length: 15
cdr3_aa: CASSSATAGHYEQYF
cdr3_nt: TGTGCCAGCAGTTCTGCGACGGCAGGACACTACGAGCAGTACTTC

clone_size: NA
j_call: TRBJ1-4
v_call: TRBV7-6
d_call: NA
cdr3_length: 16
cdr3_aa: CASSLGPRGAQEKLFF
cdr3_nt: TGTGCCAGCAGCTTAGGCCCTCGGGGGGCGCAAGAAAAACTGTTTTTT

clone_size: NA
j_call: TRBJ2-1
v_call: TRBV7-3
d_call: NA
cdr3_length: 13
cdr3_aa: CASSFGDGNEQFF
cdr3_nt: TGTGCCAGCAGCTTCGGGGATGGCAATGAGCAGTTCTTC

clone_size: NA
j_call: TRBJ2-7
v_call: TRBV30
d_call: NA
cdr3_length: 15
cdr3_aa: CAWSVPGAGSYEQYF
cdr3_nt: TGTGCCTGGAGCGTCCCGGGGGCGGGCTCCTACGAGCAGTACTTC

clone_size: few
j_call: TRBJ2-1
v_call: TRBV20-1
d_call: TRBD2
cdr3_length: 14
cdr3_aa: CSALGPAGGDEQFF
cdr3_nt: TGCAGTGCCCTGGGGCCAGCGGGAGGAGACGAGCAGTTCTTC

clone_size: NA
j_call: TRBJ2-7
v_call: TRBV20-1
d_call: TRBD2
cdr3_length: 14
cdr3_aa: CSAPATSGNYEQYF
cdr3_nt: TGCAGTGCCCCCGCGACTAGCGGGAACTACGAGCAGTACTTC

clone_size: many
j_call: TRBJ1-2
v_call: TRBV12-3/TRBV12-4
d_call: NA
cdr3_length: 14
cdr3_aa: CASSLQGWFYGYTF
cdr3_nt: TGTGCCAGCAGTTTACAGGGATGGTTCTATGGCTACACCTTC

clone_size: NA
j_call: TRBJ2-4
v_call: TRBV5-1
d_call: TRBD2
cdr3_length: 16
cdr3_aa: CASSSGLDSAKNIQYF
cdr3_nt: TGCGCCAGCAGCTCCGGACTAGACTCGGCCAAAAACATTCAGTACTTC

clone_size: once
j_call: TRBJ2-5
v_call: TRBV12-3/TRBV12-4
d_call: NA
cdr3_length: 15
cdr3_aa: CASRGFYGSAETQYF
cdr3_nt: TGTGCCAGCCGGGGATTTTACGGCTCAGCGGAGACCCAGTACTTC

clone_size: NA
j_call: TRBJ2-1
v_call: TRBV3-1
d_call: TRBD2
cdr3_length: 15
cdr3_aa: CASSQGTSGSGEQFF
cdr3_nt: TGTGCCAGCAGCCAAGGGACTAGCGGGAGTGGTGAGCAGTTCTTC

clone_size: few
j_call: TRBJ2-1
v_call: TRBV3-1
d_call: TRBD2
cdr3_length: 15
cdr3_aa: CASSRTSGIGRGQFF
cdr3_nt: TGTGCTAGCAGCCGCACTAGCGGGATTGGCCGAGGGCAGTTCTTC

clone_size: NA
j_call: TRBJ1-1
v_call: TRBV15
d_call: NA
cdr3_length: 15
cdr3_aa: CATSRGKDKNTEAFF
cdr3_nt: TGTGCCACCAGCAGAGGAAAGGACAAGAACACTGAAGCTTTCTTT

clone_size: NA
j_call: TRBJ2-5
v_call: TRBV13
d_call: TRBD2
cdr3_length: 15
cdr3_aa: CASSSMGAGEETQYF
cdr3_nt: TGTGCCAGCAGCTCCATGGGAGCGGGAGAAGAGACCCAGTACTTC

clone_size: NA
j_call: TRBJ2-5
v_call: TRBV13
d_call: NA
cdr3_length: 14
cdr3_aa: CAGSTEQGPETQYF
cdr3_nt: TGTGCCGGCAGCACCGAACAGGGACCCGAGACCCAGTACTTC

clone_size: NA
j_call: TRBJ1-1
v_call: TRBV2
d_call: NA
cdr3_length: 14
cdr3_aa: CASSWGGVNTEAFF
cdr3_nt: TGTGCCAGCAGTTGGGGTGGAGTGAACACTGAAGCTTTCTTT

clone_size: NA
j_call: TRBJ1-6
v_call: TRBV27
d_call: TRBD1
cdr3_length: 14
cdr3_aa: CASSTRQGRTPLHF
cdr3_nt: TGTGCCAGCAGTACCCGACAGGGGCGGACACCCCTCCACTTT

clone_size: NA
j_call: TRBJ2-5
v_call: TRBV6-6
d_call: TRBD1
cdr3_length: 15
cdr3_aa: CASKEGTGGQETQYF
cdr3_nt: TGTGCCAGCAAGGAGGGGACAGGGGGCCAAGAGACCCAGTACTTC

clone_size: NA
j_call: TRBJ2-1
v_call: TRBV28
d_call: NA
cdr3_length: 15
cdr3_aa: CASSLGDHTYNEQFF
cdr3_nt: TGTGCCAGCAGTTTAGGGGACCATACCTACAATGAGCAGTTCTTC

clone_size: NA
j_call: TRBJ1-4
v_call: TRBV10-3
d_call: NA
cdr3_length: 15
cdr3_aa: CAISEFSASDEKLFF
cdr3_nt: TGTGCCATCAGTGAGTTTAGCGCGTCGGATGAAAAACTGTTTTTT

clone_size: NA
j_call: TRBJ2-1
v_call: TRBV25-1
d_call: TRBD2
cdr3_length: 15
cdr3_aa: CASRAGTSALNEQFF
cdr3_nt: TGTGCCAGCAGGGCGGGGACTAGCGCCTTAAATGAGCAGTTCTTC

clone_size: NA
j_call: TRBJ2-7
v_call: TRBV20-1
d_call: NA
cdr3_length: 12
cdr3_aa: CSWRARSYEQYF
cdr3_nt: TGCAGCTGGAGAGCGAGATCCTACGAGCAGTACTTC

clone_size: NA
j_call: TRBJ1-2
v_call: TRBV27
d_call: NA
cdr3_length: 13
cdr3_aa: CASSLRQSYGYTF
cdr3_nt: TGTGCCAGCAGTTTAAGACAGTCCTATGGCTACACCTTC

clone_size: NA
j_call: TRBJ2-3
v_call: TRBV11-2
d_call: NA
cdr3_length: 13
cdr3_aa: CASSLPAGDTQYF
cdr3_nt: TGTGCCAGCAGCCTACCCGCGGGGGATACGCAGTATTTT

clone_size: once
j_call: TRBJ2-1
v_call: TRBV29-1
d_call: NA
cdr3_length: 12
cdr3_aa: CSVEGLVSEQFF
cdr3_nt: TGCAGCGTTGAAGGACTAGTCAGTGAGCAGTTCTTC